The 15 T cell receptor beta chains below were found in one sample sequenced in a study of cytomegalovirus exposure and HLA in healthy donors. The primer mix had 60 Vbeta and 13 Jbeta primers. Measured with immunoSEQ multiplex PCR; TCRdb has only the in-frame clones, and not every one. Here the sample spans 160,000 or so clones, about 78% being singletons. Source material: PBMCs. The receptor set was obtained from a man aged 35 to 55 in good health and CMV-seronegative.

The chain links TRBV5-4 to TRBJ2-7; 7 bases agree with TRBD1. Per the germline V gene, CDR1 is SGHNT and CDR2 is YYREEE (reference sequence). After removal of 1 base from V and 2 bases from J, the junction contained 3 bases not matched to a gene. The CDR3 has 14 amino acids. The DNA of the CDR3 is TGTGCCAGCAGCTTGCGTCAGGGGGCCTACGAGCAGTACTTC. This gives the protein CASSLRQGAYEQYF.

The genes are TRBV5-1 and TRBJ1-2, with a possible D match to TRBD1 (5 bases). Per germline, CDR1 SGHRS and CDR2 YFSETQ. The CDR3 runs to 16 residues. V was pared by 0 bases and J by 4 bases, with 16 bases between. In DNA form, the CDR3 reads TGCGCCAGCAGCTTGGGAGACAGAAGTGACCTCTATGGCTACACCTTC. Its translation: CASSLGDRSDLYGYTF.

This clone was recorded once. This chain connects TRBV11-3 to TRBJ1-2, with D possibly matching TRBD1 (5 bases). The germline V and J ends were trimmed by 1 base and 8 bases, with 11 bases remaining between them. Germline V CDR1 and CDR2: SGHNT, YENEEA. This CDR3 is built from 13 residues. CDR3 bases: TGTGCCAGCAGCTTAGGCGGGGGTGGCGGCTACACCTTC. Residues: CASSLGGGGGYTF.

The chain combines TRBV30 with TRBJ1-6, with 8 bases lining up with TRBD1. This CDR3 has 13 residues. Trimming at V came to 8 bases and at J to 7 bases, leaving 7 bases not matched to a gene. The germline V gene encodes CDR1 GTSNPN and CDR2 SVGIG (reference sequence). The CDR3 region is CAERQGWNSPLHF. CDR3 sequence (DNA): TGTGCCGAGCGACAGGGGTGGAATTCACCCCTCCACTTT.

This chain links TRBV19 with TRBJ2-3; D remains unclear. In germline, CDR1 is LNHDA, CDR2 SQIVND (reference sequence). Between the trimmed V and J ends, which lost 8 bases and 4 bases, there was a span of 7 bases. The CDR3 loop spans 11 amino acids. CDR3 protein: CASQVSDTQYF. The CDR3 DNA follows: TGTGCCAGTCAGGTTTCAGATACGCAGTATTTT. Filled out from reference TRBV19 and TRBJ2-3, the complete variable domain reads DGGITQSPKYLFRKEGQNVTLSCEQNLNHDAMYWYRQDPGQGLRLIYYSQIVNDFQKGDIAEGYSVSREKKESFPLTVTSAQKNPTAFYLCASQVSDTQYFGPGTRLTVL.

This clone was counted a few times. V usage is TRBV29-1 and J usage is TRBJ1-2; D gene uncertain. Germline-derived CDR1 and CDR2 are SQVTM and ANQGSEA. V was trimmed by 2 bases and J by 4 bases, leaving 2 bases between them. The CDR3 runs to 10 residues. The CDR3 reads CSVELYGYTF. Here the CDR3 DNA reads TGCAGCGTTGAACTCTATGGCTACACCTTC.

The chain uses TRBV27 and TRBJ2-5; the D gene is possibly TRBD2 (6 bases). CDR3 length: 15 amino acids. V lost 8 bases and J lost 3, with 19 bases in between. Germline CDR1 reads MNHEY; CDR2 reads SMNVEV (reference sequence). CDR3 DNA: TGTGCCAGCGGTACTTCTAGCGACATAAAAGAGACCCAGTACTTC. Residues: CASGTSSDIKETQYF.

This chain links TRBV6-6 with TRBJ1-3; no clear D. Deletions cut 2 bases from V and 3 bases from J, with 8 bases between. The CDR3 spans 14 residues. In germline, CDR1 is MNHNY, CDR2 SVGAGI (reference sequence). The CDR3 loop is CASSYREVGNTIYF. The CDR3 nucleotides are TGTGCCAGCAGTTACCGCGAAGTTGGAAACACCATATATTTT.

Written as DNA, the CDR3 is TGTGCCAGCAGTGTTTCCCGGACTAGCGGGAGGGCCTCGAAAGCGAATGAGCAGTTCTTC. This translates into CASSVSRTSGRASKANEQFF. The V and J genes are TRBV2 and TRBJ2-1; 15 nucleotides match TRBD2. The CDR3 sequence is 20 residues long. The V segment lost 4 bases and the J segment 7 bases; nucleotides outside the gene matches: 17. CDR1 is SNHLY and CDR2 is FYNNEI in the germline V gene. Using reference TRBV2 and TRBJ2-1 for the parts outside the CDR3, the full variable domain is EPEVTQTPSHQVTQMGQEVILRCVPISNHLYFYWYRQILGQKVEFLVSFYNNEISEKSEIFDDQFSVERPDGSNFTLKIRSTKLEDSAMYFCASSVSRTSGRASKANEQFFGPGTRLTVL.

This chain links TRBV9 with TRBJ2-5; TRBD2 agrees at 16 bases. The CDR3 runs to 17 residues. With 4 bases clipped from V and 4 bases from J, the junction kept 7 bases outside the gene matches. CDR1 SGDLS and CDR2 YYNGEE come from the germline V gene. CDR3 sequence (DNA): TGTGCCAGCAGCCCCGGGACTAGCGGGGGGGCCGTAGAGACCCAGTACTTC. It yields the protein CASSPGTSGGAVETQYF.

CDR3 DNA sequence: TGTGCCAGCAGCGTAGCCCGGGGACTAGCGACCTCCTACGAGCAGTACTTC. Protein product: CASSVARGLATSYEQYF. V and J are TRBV9 and TRBJ2-7, with 10 bases lining up with TRBD2. V was clipped by 0 bases and J by 0 bases; unmatched bases: 6. CDR1 SGDLS and CDR2 YYNGEE come from the germline V gene. The CDR3 has 17 amino acids.

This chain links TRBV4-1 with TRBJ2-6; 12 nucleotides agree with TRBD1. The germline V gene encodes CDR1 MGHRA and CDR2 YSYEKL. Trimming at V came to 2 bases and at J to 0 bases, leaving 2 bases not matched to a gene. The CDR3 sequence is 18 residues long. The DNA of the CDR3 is TGCGCCAGCAGCCAACCGGGACAGGGGGCCTCTGGGGCCAACGTCCTGACTTTC. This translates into CASSQPGQGASGANVLTF.

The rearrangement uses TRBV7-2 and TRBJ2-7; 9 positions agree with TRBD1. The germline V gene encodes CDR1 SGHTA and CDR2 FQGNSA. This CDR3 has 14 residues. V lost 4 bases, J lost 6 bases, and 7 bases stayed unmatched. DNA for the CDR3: TGTGCCAGCAGCTCTGGACAGGGGTATGGCGAGCAGTACTTC. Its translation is CASSSGQGYGEQYF.

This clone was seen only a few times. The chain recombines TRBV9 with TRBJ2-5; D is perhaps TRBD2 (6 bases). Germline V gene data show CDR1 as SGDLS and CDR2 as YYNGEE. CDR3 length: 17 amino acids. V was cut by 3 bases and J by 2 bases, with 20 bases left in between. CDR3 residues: CASSGPLGGRRQETQYF. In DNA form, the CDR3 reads TGTGCCAGCAGCGGCCCCTTGGGTGGGAGGCGTCAAGAGACCCAGTACTTC. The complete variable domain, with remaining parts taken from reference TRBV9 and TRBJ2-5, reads DSGVTQTPKHLITATGQRVTLRCSPRSGDLSVYWYQQSLDQGLQFLIQYYNGEERAKGNILERFSAQQFPDLHSELNLSSLELGDSALYFCASSGPLGGRRQETQYFGPGTRLLVL.

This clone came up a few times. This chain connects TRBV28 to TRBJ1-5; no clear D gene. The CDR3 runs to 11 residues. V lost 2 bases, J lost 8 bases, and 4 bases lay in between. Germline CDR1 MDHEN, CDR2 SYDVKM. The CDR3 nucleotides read TGTGCCAGCAGTTTAGGAGAGCCCCAGCATTTT. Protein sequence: CASSLGEPQHF.